This is a list of T cell receptor beta chains from one sample in a study of cytomegalovirus exposure and HLA in healthy donors. Data came from immunoSEQ multiplex PCR; TCRdb stores just in-frame clones and leaves some out. The repertoire includes 100,000 or so clones, over 60% of them detected once, and 9.5% to 12% sits in the top ten. The specimen was PBMCs. The origin of the receptors is a middle-aged man in good health and CMV-seropositive. CDR3s include the opening cysteine and the closing phenylalanine or tryptophan. The D gene is left open where the match is weak. Clone size, where shown, is once, few, many, or a class for clones that have expanded.

clone size	D gene	V gene	J gene	CDR3 DNA	CDR3 protein
medium-sized	TRBD2	TRBV29-1	TRBJ2-5	TGCAGCGTTGAAAGATTGAGCGGGGGGGCCGACGAGACCCAGTACTTC	CSVERLSGGADETQYF
NA	TRBD1	TRBV2	TRBJ2-7	TGTGCCAGCAGTGCGGGACAGGGACTCGAGCAGTACTTC	CASSAGQGLEQYF
NA	NA	TRBV5-1	TRBJ2-6	TGCGCCAGCAGCTTGACAGCAGGGGCCAACGGCCTGACTTTC	CASSLTAGANGLTF
NA	NA	TRBV23-1	TRBJ2-3	TGCGCCAGCAGTCAATTGAGTATCGTTGACAGTCAAAGCACAGATACGCAGTATTTT	CASSQLSIVDSQSTDTQYF
NA	TRBD2	TRBV5-1	TRBJ2-5	TGCGCCAGCAGCCGATCTAGCGGGGGGGAAGAGACCCAGTACTTC	CASSRSSGGEETQYF
NA	NA	TRBV7-2	TRBJ1-6	TGTGCCAGCAGCTTATACAGAAATTCACCCCTCCACTTT	CASSLYRNSPLHF
NA	NA	TRBV10-3	TRBJ2-7	TGTGCCATCAGTGAGTCGCCGGAGGACTACTACGAGCAGTACTTC	CAISESPEDYYEQYF
NA	TRBD2	TRBV25-1	TRBJ2-1	TGTGCCAGCACCGGGAGGGCCCCTTACAATGAGCAGTTCTTC	CASTGRAPYNEQFF
many	TRBD1	TRBV19	TRBJ1-5	TGTGCCAGTAAGCCCAGGGGGACTAATCAGCCCCAGCATTTT	CASKPRGTNQPQHF
few	TRBD2	TRBV27	TRBJ2-3	TGTGCCAGCTGGTCGACTAGCGGGGGCACAGATACGCAGTATTTT	CASWSTSGGTDTQYF
NA	NA	TRBV29-1	TRBJ1-4	TGCAGCGTCCAAAGACAAATGGCAACTAATGAAAAACTGTTTTTT	CSVQRQMATNEKLFF
NA	NA	TRBV4-3	TRBJ1-2	TGCGCCAGCAGCCAAGGGGGGGGTAACTATGGCTACACCTTC	CASSQGGGNYGYTF
NA	NA	TRBV7-3	TRBJ1-5	TGTGCCAGCAGCCAGGAAACCCCTGGTCAGCCCCAGCATTTT	CASSQETPGQPQHF
NA	TRBD1	TRBV9	TRBJ2-7	TGTGCCAGCAGCGCACGGGACAGTCCCGCCTACGAGCAGTACTTC	CASSARDSPAYEQYF
NA	NA	TRBV2	TRBJ2-4	TGTGCCAGCAGTCGACAAACAGGGTTAGCCAAAAACATTCAGTACTTC	CASSRQTGLAKNIQYF
NA	TRBD1	TRBV28	TRBJ1-1	TGTGCCAGCCAGGGGGCAACAGGGAGGAGGACTGAAGCTTTCTTT	CASQGATGRRTEAFF
NA	NA	TRBV7-2	TRBJ1-4	TGTGCCAGCAGCTTGTTACGAGGTACTAATGAAAAACTGTTTTTT	CASSLLRGTNEKLFF
NA	NA	TRBV27	TRBJ2-7	TGTGCCAGCAGTGGGGGGACAGTCTACGAGCAGTACTTC	CASSGGTVYEQYF
NA	TRBD1	TRBV7-2	TRBJ1-6	TGTGCCACCAAGGACGGGACAGCCCGGTCACCCCTCCACTTT	CATKDGTARSPLHF
NA	NA	TRBV28	TRBJ1-2	TGTGCCAGCAGTTCCGGGGAGGCTGGAACCTTC	CASSSGEAGTF
NA	NA	TRBV6-5	TRBJ2-7	TGTGCCAGCAGTTACAACAGGGTCAGCGAGCAGTACTTC	CASSYNRVSEQYF
NA	NA	TRBV11-2	TRBJ2-6	TGTGCCAGCAGCCAAGACGCAGGGGTTGGGGCCAACGTCCTGACTTTC	CASSQDAGVGANVLTF
NA	NA	TRBV5-1	TRBJ2-2	TGCGCCAGCAGCTTGATATGGGGGACTGGACAGAACACCGGGGAGCTGTTTTTT	CASSLIWGTGQNTGELFF
few	NA	TRBV7-9	TRBJ1-1	TGTGCCAGCAGCGACCGACTGATGAACACTGAAGCTTTCTTT	CASSDRLMNTEAFF
NA	TRBD1	TRBV28	TRBJ2-2	TGTGCCAGCAGTTCCCCAGGGGGAACCGGGGAGCTGTTTTTT	CASSSPGGTGELFF
NA	NA	TRBV25-1	TRBJ1-4	TGTGCCAGCAGTCCCCCGGGGAGGGGGAAAGAAAAACTGTTTTTT	CASSPPGRGKEKLFF
NA	TRBD2	TRBV5-1	TRBJ2-5	TGCGCCAGCAGCTCGGGACCCGCGGGAGGAGGCCAAGAGACCCAGTACTTC	CASSSGPAGGGQETQYF
NA	TRBD1	TRBV5-1	TRBJ2-2	TGCGCCAGCAGGGACAGGGAGAACACCGGGGAGCTGTTTTTT	CASRDRENTGELFF
NA	TRBD2	TRBV28	TRBJ2-1	TGTGCCAGCACTAAATCGGGGAGGGGCAATGAGCAGTTCTTC	CASTKSGRGNEQFF
NA	NA	TRBV6-1	TRBJ1-2	TGTGCCACCGACAAGGTCCCCGGGGTATCCGTCGGCTACACCTTC	CATDKVPGVSVGYTF
few	TRBD1	TRBV5-1	TRBJ2-5	TGCGCCAGCAGCTTGGGGGCAGGGGGCTATGAGACCCAGTACTTC	CASSLGAGGYETQYF
NA	NA	TRBV29-1	TRBJ2-2	TGCAGCGTTGAATTGGGCAGAGCGAACACCGGGGAGCTGTTTTTT	CSVELGRANTGELFF
few	TRBD1	TRBV27	TRBJ2-1	TGTGCCAGCAGTGGGGGACAGGGAAGGGACAATGAGCAGTTCTTC	CASSGGQGRDNEQFF
NA	TRBD2	TRBV4-2	TRBJ2-2	TGTGCCAGCAGCCAAGAGGGGGGGGTCTCGAACACCGGGGAGCTGTTTTTT	CASSQEGGVSNTGELFF
NA	TRBD1	TRBV28	TRBJ2-7	TGTGCCAGCAGTCCTTGGACAGGGGCTACCTACGAGCAGTACTTC	CASSPWTGATYEQYF
NA	TRBD1	TRBV5-1	TRBJ1-5	TGCGCCAGCAGCCCAACAGGGGGCGACGGTCAGCCCCAGCATTTT	CASSPTGGDGQPQHF
NA	NA	TRBV30	TRBJ1-2	TGTGCCTGGAGTCGACAGAGTAACTATGGCTACACCTTC	CAWSRQSNYGYTF
few	TRBD1	TRBV29-1	TRBJ2-6	TGCAGCGTAGGACAGGGGGCCGGGGCCAACGTCCTGACTTTC	CSVGQGAGANVLTF
NA	TRBD1	TRBV7-2	TRBJ1-1	TGTGCCAGCAGCTGGACAGGTATGAACACTGAAGCTTTCTTT	CASSWTGMNTEAFF
NA	TRBD1	TRBV11-2	TRBJ2-1	TGTGCCAGCACCACGGGACAGGGAAGTTACAATGAGCAGTTCTTC	CASTTGQGSYNEQFF